This entry lists 28 T cell receptor beta chains sequenced from one sample in a study of early T cells in non-severe SARS-CoV-2 infection. TCRdb itself ran the 5' RACE reads through MiXCR, one entry per CDR3 protein. The sample includes 85,000 to 95,000 distinct CDR3 sequences, roughly 14% seen only once; the top ten take approximately 0.54%. Sequenced sample: whole blood. The source of these receptors is an adult who was a healthcare worker with PCR-confirmed SARS-CoV-2 infection or an uninfected control (not recorded which).

In this sample, this clonotype turned up a few times. The CDR3 loop reads CSVAGTEIYNEQFF. For the CDR3, the DNA is TGCAGCGTCGCCGGGACGGAGATCTACAATGAGCAGTTCTTC. J is TRBJ2-1 and V is TRBV29-1; D assignment may be TRBD1 or TRBD2 (5 bases each). Trimming took off 6 bases at V and 3 bases at J, with 15 bases between the two ends. This CDR3 has 14 residues. CDR1 and CDR2 from the germline V gene are SQVTM and ANQGSEA.

The chain employs TRBV18 and TRBJ1-1, with D tentatively TRBD1 (5 bases). CDR3 size: 14 residues. CDR1 and CDR2 (germline): KGHSH, LQKENI. The V gene lost 6 bases and the J gene lost 1 base, with 12 bases spanning the gap. The CDR3, as DNA: TGTGCCAGCTCCAACCGGGGGACGAACACTGAAGCTTTCTTT. This gives the protein CASSNRGTNTEAFF.

J is TRBJ2-2 and V is TRBV7-3; 8 bases agree with TRBD2. This CDR3 is 15 amino acids long. The ends lost 5 bases at V and 6 bases at J; junction bases unmatched: 8. The germline gives CDR1 SGHTA, CDR2 FQGTGA. CDR3 sequence: CASSPQSGGAGELFF. The CDR3 nucleotides read TGTGCCAGCAGCCCCCAATCGGGGGGGGCCGGGGAGCTGTTTTTT.

This clonotype is a singleton in its sample. The rearrangement links TRBV12-3 or TRBV12-4 to TRBJ2-3; perhaps TRBD2 as D (6 bases). The CDR3 contains 15 residues. V lost 0 bases and J 8 bases, leaving 15 bases between the germline ends. The CDR3 loop reads CASSLAGLGRGTQYF. DNA of the CDR3: TGTGCCAGCAGTTTAGCGGGACTGGGGCGGGGTACGCAGTATTTT.

This clonotype showed up just a few times. The rearrangement joins TRBV18 to TRBJ2-6; no clear D gene. The CDR3 runs 17 residues. Trimming cost V 2 bases and J 0 bases, with 11 bases left between them. The V gene's germline CDR1 is KGHSH and CDR2 LQKENI. This CDR3 reads CASSPIRADSGANVLTF. The CDR3 DNA follows: TGTGCCAGCTCACCAATTAGAGCAGACTCTGGGGCCAACGTCCTGACTTTC.

This sequence joins TRBV2 and TRBJ2-1; 8 bases are a match to TRBD1. With 5 bases clipped from V and 7 bases from J, the junction kept 7 bases outside the gene matches. The germline V gene has CDR1 SNHLY and CDR2 FYNNEI. This CDR3 region has 14 residues. Here the CDR3 DNA reads TGTGCCAGCAGTCAGGGACAGGTGCGGAATGAGCAGTTCTTC. Protein: CASSQGQVRNEQFF. Supplemented by reference TRBV2 and TRBJ2-1, the full variable domain reads EPEVTQTPSHQVTQMGQEVILRCVPISNHLYFYWYRQILGQKVEFLVSFYNNEISEKSEIFDDQFSVERPDGSNFTLKIRSTKLEDSAMYFCASSQGQVRNEQFFGPGTRLTVL.

This sequence joins TRBV29-1 and TRBJ2-3, with D unclear. Trimming took off 4 bases at V and 4 bases at J, with 15 bases between the two ends. Germline loops: CDR1 SQVTM, CDR2 ANQGSEA. The CDR3 loop spans 14 amino acids. CDR3 in amino acids: CSVAGLARPDTQYF. CDR3 DNA sequence: TGCAGCGTTGCAGGCCTCGCTCGACCAGATACGCAGTATTTT.

The chain uses TRBV19 and TRBJ2-1, with 10 positions matching TRBD2. The germline gives CDR1 LNHDA, CDR2 SQIVND (reference sequence). This CDR3 spans 14 amino acids. V lost 6 bases to trimming and J lost 5 bases; unmatched junction nucleotides: 4. The CDR3 DNA is TGTGCCAGTAGCCAGCGGGGGGGAAACAATGAGCAGTTCTTC. It specifies CASSQRGGNNEQFF.

A few counts support this clonotype. The V call is TRBV30, the J call TRBJ1-2; D gene unclear. The CDR3 has 13 residues. The ends were cut back, 2 bases at V and 2 bases at J, with 9 bases in the middle. Germline CDR1 reads GTSNPN; CDR2 reads SVGIG (reference sequence). The CDR3 is CAWSTGLNYGYTF. The CDR3 DNA reads as TGTGCCTGGAGTACGGGGTTGAACTATGGCTACACCTTC.

The chain carries TRBV7-2 and TRBJ2-1, with unresolved D. Trimming pared 6 bases from V and 8 bases from J, leaving 11 bases between. The CDR3 totals 12 residues. From germline, CDR1 is SGHTA and CDR2 FQGNSA. The CDR3 reads CASSQMNYEQFF. The CDR3 bases are TGTGCCAGCAGTCAGATGAACTATGAGCAGTTCTTC.

This clonotype showed up many times. The chain combines TRBV20-1 with TRBJ2-3; no clear D. The CDR3 consists of 11 residues. CDR1 DFQATT and CDR2 SNEGSKA come from the germline V gene (reference sequence). Trimming removed 4 bases at V and 7 bases at J, with 9 bases between. The CDR3 DNA sequence: TGCAGTGCTACCGTCAGGAATACGCAGTATTTT. Translated: CSATVRNTQYF.

V and J are TRBV12-3 or TRBV12-4 and TRBJ1-2; maybe TRBD1 (5 bases). V lost 0 bases, J lost 3 bases, and 11 bases lay in between. The CDR3 loop spans 15 amino acids. The CDR3: CASSLAGGADYGYTF. CDR3 nucleotide sequence: TGTGCCAGCAGTTTAGCTGGCGGGGCTGACTATGGCTACACCTTC.

This clonotype has a count of ten or more. This chain joins TRBV12-3 or TRBV12-4 and TRBJ1-1; a possible D gene is TRBD1 (5 bases). The CDR3 length is 13 residues. The V and J ends lost 3 bases and 4 bases respectively, with 9 bases between them. CDR3 in amino acids: CASSLGGVTEAFF. CDR3 bases: TGTGCCAGCAGTTTGGGGGGAGTCACTGAAGCTTTCTTT.

This clonotype has just a few counts. V and J are TRBV7-8 and TRBJ1-5, with TRBD1 as a possible D gene (5 bases). Trimming stripped 0 bases from V and 3 bases from J, with 12 bases between. In germline, CDR1 is SGHVS, CDR2 FQNEAQ. This CDR3 has 16 amino acids. The CDR3: CASSLAFQGVNQPQHF. The CDR3 nucleotides read TGTGCCAGCAGCTTAGCCTTTCAGGGAGTCAATCAGCCCCAGCATTTT. The complete variable domain, with remaining parts taken from reference TRBV7-8 and TRBJ1-5, reads GAGVSQSPRYKVAKRGQDVALRCDPISGHVSLFWYQQALGQGPEFLTYFQNEAQLDKSGLPSDRFFAERPEGSVSTLKIQRTQQEDSAVYLCASSLAFQGVNQPQHFGDGTRLSIL.

The chain joins TRBV3-1 to TRBJ2-1; a possible D gene is TRBD1 (7 bases). V lost 2 bases, J lost 9 bases, and 20 bases lay in between. The CDR3 runs to 16 residues. The germline V gene encodes CDR1 LGHDT and CDR2 YNNKEL (reference sequence). The CDR3 reads CASSQKGAGFGGEQFF. DNA of the CDR3: TGTGCCAGCAGCCAAAAGGGGGCGGGGTTTGGTGGTGAGCAGTTCTTC.

The CDR3 bases are TGTGCCAGCAGTGAAGGGGTCAATGAAAAACTGTTTTTT. Its protein product is CASSEGVNEKLFF. The rearrangement links TRBV2 to TRBJ1-4; D is ambiguous. Trimming left V 1 base short and J 5 bases short, with 5 bases between. Germline loops: CDR1 SNHLY, CDR2 FYNNEI. The CDR3 spans 13 residues.

The chain has TRBV2 and TRBJ1-6; unclear D gene. Germline V gives CDR1 SNHLY, CDR2 FYNNEI. Trimming took 3 bases from V and 0 from J, leaving 15 bases between them. The CDR3 is 18 residues long. In DNA form, the CDR3 reads TGTGCCAGCAGTGACCACGCCGGAGGGAGCTCCTATAATTCACCCCTCCACTTT. It encodes CASSDHAGGSSYNSPLHF.

V usage is TRBV20-1 and J usage is TRBJ1-2, with D possibly TRBD1 on 5 matching bases. The CDR3 has 16 amino acids. CDR1 is DFQATT and CDR2 is SNEGSKA in the germline V gene (reference sequence). The V end was cut by 0 bases, the J end by 5 bases, with 19 bases between. CDR3 in DNA: TGCAGTGCTAGAGATCAAGGCAGGGTCCCTGGGTATGGCTACACCTTC. Translating it yields CSARDQGRVPGYGYTF.

This clonotype has a count of ten or more. The V call is TRBV7-2, the J call TRBJ2-1, with TRBD1 matching over 9 bases. Germline V gene sequence: CDR1 SGHTA, CDR2 FQGNSA. The V and J ends lost 5 bases and 3 bases, in that order; junction bases with no gene match: 8. The CDR3 runs to 16 residues. The CDR3, as DNA: TGTGCCAGCAGCACTCTACAGGGGGCTTTCTACAATGAGCAGTTCTTC. This codes for CASSTLQGAFYNEQFF.

This clonotype has only a few counts. V gene TRBV6-5 combines with J gene TRBJ2-1; 11 bases are a match to TRBD2. J gave up 9 bases and V 6 bases, and 13 bases lay outside the gene matches. Germline assignment: CDR1 MNHEY and CDR2 SVGAGI. CDR3 length equals 16 residues. The CDR3 spells CASSLNSGGALSEQFF. CDR3 in DNA: TGTGCCAGCAGCCTCAATAGCGGGGGGGCTTTGAGTGAGCAGTTCTTC.

This clonotype was observed a few times. V is TRBV9 and J is TRBJ2-3, with D uncertain. V lost 0 bases and J lost 6, with 11 bases in between. The CDR3 has 14 residues. Germline CDR1 is SGDLS and CDR2 is YYNGEE. The CDR3 nucleotides read TGTGCCAGCAGCGTAGTACCCCTCGAGGATACGCAGTATTTT. As protein: CASSVVPLEDTQYF. The full variable domain, in which reference TRBV9 and TRBJ2-3 provide the parts outside the CDR3, is DSGVTQTPKHLITATGQRVTLRCSPRSGDLSVYWYQQSLDQGLQFLIQYYNGEERAKGNILERFSAQQFPDLHSELNLSSLELGDSALYFCASSVVPLEDTQYFGPGTRLTVL.

This clonotype was detected ten times or more. This sequence joins TRBV3-1 and TRBJ1-1; TRBD1 might be the D (5 bases). V lost 2 bases to trimming and J lost 4 bases, with 8 bases between them. The CDR3 is 13 amino acids. Germline-derived CDR1 and CDR2 are LGHDT and YNNKEL (reference sequence). CDR3 nucleotides: TGTGCCAGCAGCCAACGGGGCGGCACTGAAGCTTTCTTT. The encoded protein is CASSQRGGTEAFF.

The chain links TRBV20-1 to TRBJ2-3, with TRBD2 matching 8 bases. The germline gives CDR1 DFQATT, CDR2 SNEGSKA (reference sequence). V lost 6 bases, J lost 5 bases, and 10 bases stayed unmatched. This CDR3 region has 14 residues. CDR3: CSATPGGALDTQYF. CDR3 nucleotides: TGCAGTGCGACCCCCGGGGGGGCCTTAGATACGCAGTATTTT.

The rearrangement uses TRBV4-1 and TRBJ2-7, with D unresolved. The V gene lost 0 bases and the J gene lost 1 base, with 13 bases spanning the gap. This CDR3 has 16 amino acids. Germline CDR1 is MGHRA and CDR2 is YSYEKL. The CDR3: CASSQEATIPSYEQYV. In DNA, the CDR3 is TGCGCCAGCAGCCAAGAGGCCACAATCCCTTCCTACGAGCAGTACGTC.

J is TRBJ2-5 and V is TRBV2; possibly TRBD1 or TRBD2 for D (5 bases each). V lost 6 bases and J 2 bases, leaving 10 bases between the germline ends. This CDR3 is built from 13 residues. CDR1 SNHLY and CDR2 FYNNEI come from the germline V gene. CDR3 amino acids: CASRRDVQETQYF. DNA for the CDR3: TGTGCCAGCAGAAGGGACGTACAAGAGACCCAGTACTTC.

This clonotype was observed many times. The genes are TRBV29-1 and TRBJ2-3; 8 bases are shared with TRBD1. The V gene's germline CDR1 is SQVTM and CDR2 ANQGSEA. The CDR3 is made up of 14 amino acids. Unmatched junction bases numbered 8, after V lost 7 bases and J lost 2 bases. The CDR3: CSAYKDRDTDTQYF. CDR3 sequence (DNA): TGCAGCGCCTACAAGGACAGGGACACAGATACGCAGTATTTT.

The V call is TRBV10-1, the J call TRBJ2-3, with 7 bases that match TRBD2. Germline CDR1 is WNHNN and CDR2 is SYGVQD (reference sequence). The CDR3 consists of 15 residues. The ends lost 2 bases at V and 4 bases at J; junction bases unmatched: 6. The CDR3 region is CASSEGAGSPDTQYF. Written as DNA, the CDR3 is TGCGCCAGCAGTGAGGGAGCGGGGTCCCCAGATACGCAGTATTTT.

This clonotype appeared a few times. The genes are TRBV6-2 or TRBV6-3 and TRBJ1-5, with a weak D call TRBD1 (5 bases). Germline CDR1 reads MNHEY; CDR2 reads SVGEGT. The CDR3 extends over 16 amino acids. V was clipped by 4 bases and J by 3 bases, with 16 bases between them. In nucleotides, the CDR3 is TGTGCCAGCAGTTTCCCGTGGGGCAGGGACAATCAGCCCCAGCATTTT. Its translation: CASSFPWGRDNQPQHF.